This is a list of T cell receptor beta chains from one sample in a study of blood T cells in healthy people across ages. TCRdb independently ran MiXCR on the 5' RACE reads; one entry per CDR3 protein. The sample shows roughly 800,000 distinct CDR3 sequences, 25% of them seen only once. These data were likewise used in another study, on T cells of mothers and their children.

Sequencing used blood. The receptors were sampled from a boy aged 10-17 years in good health. CDR3s include the opening cysteine and the closing phenylalanine or tryptophan. Fields, in order: J gene, V gene, clone size, D gene, CDR3 DNA, CDR3 protein. A D gene is named only where the DNA matches it firmly. A clone size is listed for some rows: how often the clone was seen (once, few, many), or a class if it is expanded.

J: TRBJ2-7; V: TRBV6-1; size: .; D: TRBD1; DNA: TGTGCCAGCAGGGGGGACAGAATATACGAGCAGTACTTC; CDR3: CASRGDRIYEQYF
J: TRBJ2-3; V: TRBV15; size: .; D: TRBD2; DNA: TGTGCCACCAACGGGAGGGATCTAACAGATACGCAGTATTTT; CDR3: CATNGRDLTDTQYF
J: TRBJ2-1; V: TRBV11-1; size: .; D: .; DNA: TGTGCCAGCAGCCGTCTCCTGAGCTCCTACAATGAGCAGTTCTTC; CDR3: CASSRLLSSYNEQFF
J: TRBJ1-1; V: TRBV4-2; size: few; D: .; DNA: TGTGCCAGCAGCCAAGTGAGAAAATTGGGGGACACTGAAGCTTTCTTT; CDR3: CASSQVRKLGDTEAFF
J: TRBJ1-2; V: TRBV20-1; size: few; D: TRBD1; DNA: TGCAGTGCTAGAGAGGTCGGACAGGAGCATAACTATGGCTACACCTTC; CDR3: CSAREVGQEHNYGYTF
J: TRBJ2-6; V: TRBV5-1; size: .; D: .; DNA: TGCGCCAGCAGCTTGGGACCGCTGAGCGGTGGGGCCAACGTCCTGACTTTC; CDR3: CASSLGPLSGGANVLTF
J: TRBJ2-6; V: TRBV6-2/TRBV6-3; size: .; D: .; DNA: TGTGCCAGCAGTTATGAAGGGGCTGGGGCCAACGTCCTGACTTTC; CDR3: CASSYEGAGANVLTF
J: TRBJ1-2; V: TRBV6-5; size: .; D: .; DNA: TGTGCCAGCAGGCAAGACGAATGGGGCTACACCTTC; CDR3: CASRQDEWGYTF
J: TRBJ1-2; V: TRBV7-9; size: once; D: .; DNA: TGTGCCAGCAGCCGGACTGACCCCTTTGGCTACACCTTC; CDR3: CASSRTDPFGYTF
J: TRBJ2-3; V: TRBV29-1; size: .; D: .; DNA: TGCAGCGTTGATGGTGGTGGGGCAGATACGCAGTATTTT; CDR3: CSVDGGGADTQYF
J: TRBJ2-2; V: TRBV10-3; size: few; D: .; DNA: TGTGCCATCGTGGATGATAAGGAGACCGGGGAGCTGTTTTTT; CDR3: CAIVDDKETGELFF
J: TRBJ1-6; V: TRBV29-1; size: .; D: .; DNA: TGCAGCGTTGCAGGGGCTCGTGATTCACCCCTCCACTTT; CDR3: CSVAGARDSPLHF
J: TRBJ2-7; V: TRBV2; size: few; D: .; DNA: TGTGCCAGTAGTGGTAGCGGAGATACCTACGAGCAGTACTTC; CDR3: CASSGSGDTYEQYF
J: TRBJ1-1; V: TRBV20-1; size: few; D: .; DNA: TGCAGTGCTAGACGCGCACCTAGTACTGAAGCTTTCTTT; CDR3: CSARRAPSTEAFF
J: TRBJ2-7; V: TRBV7-4; size: .; D: TRBD2; DNA: TGTGCCAGCAGCTTGGGACTAGCGGGGCCCTCCTACGAGCAGTACTTC; CDR3: CASSLGLAGPSYEQYF
J: TRBJ1-2; V: TRBV29-1; size: .; D: .; DNA: TGCAGCGTTGTCACATTTGGCGGAAACTATGGCTACACCTTC; CDR3: CSVVTFGGNYGYTF
J: TRBJ2-5; V: TRBV9; size: .; D: .; DNA: TGTGCCAGCAGCGTAGGTAGGGCCCAAGAGACCCAGTACTTC; CDR3: CASSVGRAQETQYF
J: TRBJ2-3; V: TRBV7-3; size: .; D: .; DNA: TGTGCCAGCAGCTTAACTCCAGGAGATACGCAGTATTTT; CDR3: CASSLTPGDTQYF
J: TRBJ2-7; V: TRBV3-1; size: few; D: .; DNA: TGTGCCAGCAGCCCGGTAATATCATCCTACGAGCAGTACTTC; CDR3: CASSPVISSYEQYF
J: TRBJ2-7; V: TRBV20-1; size: few; D: TRBD2; DNA: TGCAGTGCTATTGGATTAGCGGGGGTGTACGAGCAGTACTTC; CDR3: CSAIGLAGVYEQYF
J: TRBJ2-1; V: TRBV9; size: few; D: TRBD1; DNA: TGTGCCAGCAGCGCCGACCCGGGACAGGGGCAGTTCTTC; CDR3: CASSADPGQGQFF
J: TRBJ2-5; V: TRBV21-1; size: .; D: .; DNA: TGTGCCAGCAGCAATTCCCAGGGGCTCTACCAAGAGACCCAGTACTTC; CDR3: CASSNSQGLYQETQYF
J: TRBJ1-2; V: TRBV7-2; size: few; D: .; DNA: TGTGCCAGCAGCCCCAGAGGGATGGGGACGTATGGCTACACCTTC; CDR3: CASSPRGMGTYGYTF
J: TRBJ1-2; V: TRBV20-1; size: .; D: TRBD1; DNA: TGCAGTGCCCCCGATCCCGACAGGGGGCTTGATGGCTACACCTTC; CDR3: CSAPDPDRGLDGYTF
J: TRBJ2-4; V: TRBV5-1; size: .; D: TRBD2; DNA: TGCGCCAGCAGCCCACTAGCGGGCACCAAAAACATTCAGTACTTC; CDR3: CASSPLAGTKNIQYF
J: TRBJ2-7; V: TRBV15; size: few; D: TRBD2; DNA: TGTGCCACCAACATCTTTCTAGCGGGGGCCTACGAGCAGTACTTC; CDR3: CATNIFLAGAYEQYF
J: TRBJ2-1; V: TRBV3-1; size: few; D: TRBD2; DNA: TGTGCCAGCAGCCGCCGATGGACTAGCGGGAGTAGCAGATGCAATGAGCAGTTCTTC; CDR3: CASSRRWTSGSSRCNEQFF
J: TRBJ2-4; V: TRBV12-3/TRBV12-4; size: .; D: TRBD1; DNA: TGTGCCAGTAGCCCCGGACAGGGACAGGCAAACATTCAGTACTTC; CDR3: CASSPGQGQANIQYF
J: TRBJ2-5; V: TRBV7-9; size: .; D: .; DNA: TGTGCCAGCAGCACCCGGACAGTACAAGAGACCCAGTACTTC; CDR3: CASSTRTVQETQYF
J: TRBJ2-7; V: TRBV7-2; size: few; D: TRBD2; DNA: TGTGCCAGCGGTCGACTAGCGGGTGAAGCCTCCTACGAGCAGTACTTC; CDR3: CASGRLAGEASYEQYF
J: TRBJ2-2; V: TRBV10-3; size: .; D: TRBD2; DNA: TGTGCCATCAGTGCCGGGACTAGCGGGAGGAACACCGGGGAGCTGTTTTTT; CDR3: CAISAGTSGRNTGELFF
J: TRBJ2-5; V: TRBV3-1; size: few; D: .; DNA: TGTGCCAGCACCACAGGGAACCAAGAGACCCAGTACTTC; CDR3: CASTTGNQETQYF
J: TRBJ2-5; V: TRBV9; size: few; D: TRBD2; DNA: TGTGCCAGCAGCCAATCAGTTCATTTCCGGGCTAGCGGGAAACAAGAGACCCAGTACTTC; CDR3: CASSQSVHFRASGKQETQYF
J: TRBJ2-2; V: TRBV7-2; size: few; D: .; DNA: TGTGCCAGCAGCTTACGCGGTCAGAACACCGGGGAGCTGTTTTTT; CDR3: CASSLRGQNTGELFF
J: TRBJ2-7; V: TRBV27; size: .; D: .; DNA: TGTGCCAGCAGTTCCACAACAGGGTCCCGCAGATACGAGCAGTACTTC; CDR3: CASSSTTGSRRYEQYF